This entry lists 14 T cell receptor beta chains sequenced from one sample in a study of blood T cell repertoires in COVID-19. The assay was immunoSEQ multiplex PCR, and TCRdb's table has in-frame clones only and misses some. The table lists fewer than 250,000 clones, around 86% of them singletons. Specimen: PBMCs or T cells enriched from blood (not recorded which). These receptor sequences come from a man aged 25 to 40 in a cohort exposed to, infected with or recovered from COVID-19 (not recorded which).

The chain recombines TRBV18 with TRBJ1-5; D possibly corresponds to TRBD1 (6 bases). The CDR3 length is 18 residues. CDR1 KGHSH and CDR2 LQKENI come from the germline V gene. Deletions cut 6 bases from V and 4 bases from J, with 25 bases between. CDR3 amino acids: CASSPSSTGRTLNQPQHF. Here the CDR3 DNA reads TGTGCCAGCTCCCCCTCTTCGACAGGTCGGACCCTGAATCAGCCCCAGCATTTT.

V and J are TRBV5-1 and TRBJ2-3; D is unclear. With 1 base removed from V and 4 bases from J, the gap between germline ends came to 13 bases. The CDR3 contains 15 residues. CDR1 is SGHRS and CDR2 is YFSETQ in the germline V gene. The CDR3 sequence is CASSLNPRVPDTQYF. The DNA for the CDR3 is TGCGCCAGCAGCTTGAACCCTAGAGTCCCAGATACGCAGTATTTT.

This sequence joins TRBV24-1 and TRBJ2-1, with 7 positions matching TRBD2. Germline V gives CDR1 KGHDR, CDR2 SFDVKD. J gave up 3 bases and V 8 bases, and 9 bases lay outside the gene matches. This CDR3 has 15 amino acids. CDR3 sequence reads: CATMRAGILYNEQFF. Here the CDR3 DNA reads TGTGCCACCATGCGAGCGGGGATCCTCTACAATGAGCAGTTCTTC.

This clone was found once. This chain joins TRBV19 and TRBJ2-3, with TRBD1 identical over 8 bases. Germline CDR1 and CDR2: LNHDA and SQIVND (reference sequence). Trimming removed 9 bases from V and 4 bases from J; junction bases left unmatched: 15. CDR3 length: 16 residues. CDR3 coding DNA: TGTGCCAGCCGGAGGTCAGGGGGCCTCGGCGCAGATACGCAGTATTTT. This gives the protein CASRRSGGLGADTQYF. Looking up the rest from reference TRBV19 and TRBJ2-3 gives the full variable domain: DGGITQSPKYLFRKEGQNVTLSCEQNLNHDAMYWYRQDPGQGLRLIYYSQIVNDFQKGDIAEGYSVSREKKESFPLTVTSAQKNPTAFYLCASRRSGGLGADTQYFGPGTRLTVL.

The chain recombines TRBV7-2 with TRBJ1-4; maybe TRBD1 (5 bases). The CDR3 covers 13 residues. The germline V gene encodes CDR1 SGHTA and CDR2 FQGNSA. Trimming shortened V by 5 bases and J by 13 bases, and 17 bases separated the two germline ends. The CDR3 nucleotides are TGTGCCAGCAGCCCGGCAGGGTCATTTTTACTGTTTTTT. The encoded protein is CASSPAGSFLLFF.

J is TRBJ2-7 and V is TRBV5-1; TRBD2 is a possible D gene (7 bases). Germline-derived CDR1 and CDR2 are SGHRS and YFSETQ. Trimming stripped 3 bases from V and 11 bases from J, with 18 bases between. The CDR3 extends over 13 amino acids. The CDR3 here is CASSYGGPTKEYF. Written as DNA, the CDR3 is TGCGCCAGCAGCTACGGGGGGCCTACGAAGGAGTACTTC.

The chain joins TRBV19 to TRBJ2-1, with D possibly being TRBD1 (6 bases). The CDR3 is made up of 11 amino acids. Germline CDR1 reads LNHDA; CDR2 reads SQIVND (reference sequence). V lost 10 bases and J lost 6, with 10 bases in between. The CDR3, as DNA: TGTGCCACCAGAGGGGGCAATGAGCAGTTCTTC. Translated, it gives CATRGGNEQFF.

The chain uses TRBV27 and TRBJ1-2; D may be TRBD1 (6 bases). This CDR3 has 13 amino acids. Germline loops: CDR1 MNHEY, CDR2 SMNVEV (reference sequence). The V end lost 8 bases, the J end lost 3 bases, and 13 bases lay between the germline ends. In DNA form, the CDR3 reads TGTGCCAGCCGGACAGACAGAGACTATGGCTACACCTTC. It translates to CASRTDRDYGYTF.

This rearrangement joins TRBV4-1 to TRBJ2-1; maybe TRBD2 (6 bases). This CDR3 comprises 11 residues. Germline CDR1 MGHRA, CDR2 YSYEKL. The ends were cut back, 4 bases at V and 10 bases at J, with 8 bases in the middle. This CDR3 is CASSPGREQFF. In nucleotides, the CDR3 is TGCGCCAGCAGCCCGGGGAGGGAGCAGTTCTTC.

The chain links TRBV19 to TRBJ1-1; D unclear. This CDR3 region has 14 residues. In germline, CDR1 is LNHDA, CDR2 SQIVND (reference sequence). V lost 3 bases to trimming and J lost 4 bases, with 12 bases between them. This CDR3 reads CASSMPRRSTEAFF. The CDR3 bases are TGTGCCAGTAGTATGCCGAGGAGGAGCACTGAAGCTTTCTTT.

The chain joins TRBV4-2 to TRBJ2-5; D possibly corresponds to TRBD2 (5 bases). The CDR3 sequence is 15 residues long. Trimming stripped 2 bases from V and 5 bases from J, with 15 bases between. In germline, CDR1 is LGHNA, CDR2 YNFKEQ. In nucleotides, the CDR3 is TGTGCCAGCAGCCAACCTCTGGCAGGCGGGGAGACCCAGTACTTC. Its translation: CASSQPLAGGETQYF.

The chain employs TRBV6-4 and TRBJ1-1; unclear D gene. The ends were cut back, 8 bases at V and 1 base at J, with 11 bases in the middle. This CDR3 comprises 13 residues. CDR1 is MRHNA and CDR2 is SNTAGT in the germline V gene. CDR3 nucleotides: TGTGCCAGCGCACTGCGTTCGAACACTGAAGCTTTCTTT. The encoded protein is CASALRSNTEAFF.

The rearrangement links TRBV9 to TRBJ2-5; no definite D call. The germline CDR1 and CDR2 sequences are SGDLS and YYNGEE. V was trimmed by 0 bases and J by 4 bases, leaving 7 bases between them. The CDR3 covers 13 residues. The CDR3 is CASSVERGETQYF. CDR3 nucleotide sequence: TGTGCCAGCAGCGTAGAGCGTGGAGAGACCCAGTACTTC.

The rearrangement joins TRBV15 to TRBJ2-7; 7 bases line up with TRBD1. CDR3 size: 15 residues. Germline V gives CDR1 LNHNV, CDR2 YYDKDF (reference sequence). The J segment lost 6 bases and the V segment lost 1 base, leaving 9 bases of the junction unmatched. The CDR3 spells CATSRGLGGAVEQYF. CDR3 DNA sequence: TGTGCCACCAGCAGAGGTCTAGGGGGCGCGGTCGAGCAGTACTTC.